Sequencing of this TCR beta chain was carried out in a study of CD8 T cells in ankylosing spondylitis. General observations from the study: What appeared characteristic of ankylosing spondylitis blood was a TCR beta motif of eight highly homologous variants. Clones linked to disease, bearing a CD8+ phenotype, were relatively rare in peripheral blood. Disease-linked clones reportedly showed significant enrichment in matched ankylosing spondylitis synovial fluid.

A quantitative 5'-RACE method, one with molecular barcodes, was used to make TCR beta libraries. TCRdb used MiXCR to reprocess the 5' RACE reads, holding one entry per CDR3 protein. The sample lists around 770,000 distinct CDR3 sequences, 12% seen once, with around 0.51% in the top ten. Notes on this clonotype: Its target is not known.

V lost 4 bases and J 4 bases, leaving 18 bases between the germline ends. Germline loops: CDR1 SGDLS, CDR2 YYNGEE. This CDR3 is 15 amino acids long. The material sequenced was blood, either unsorted or a sorted T cell fraction (not recorded which). This sequence joins TRBV9 and TRBJ2-7; possibly TRBD2 for D (5 bases). The receptor comes from a male donor with ankylosing spondylitis. DNA of the CDR3: TGTGCCAGCAGCACAACGGGCGTACGGGGTTACGAGCAGTACTTC. Its translation is CASSTTGVRGYEQYF.